Listed here is a single T cell receptor beta chain. Its antigen is unknown. TCRdb's table, derived via immunoSEQ multiplex PCR, lists solely in-frame clones and lacks some. The sample carries tens of thousands of clones, approximately 90% recorded once. The data stem from a study of T cells in localized non-small cell lung cancer. Broader study findings: Because researchers sequenced only one region of the tumor, heterogeneity is still possible. Adjacent lung held a median around 58 of the top 100 tumor clones. Among the tissues sampled, uninvolved adjacent lung had the highest T cell clonality, above tumor. Patients showing higher blood T cell density tended to see longer overall survival.

This CDR3 is built from 16 residues. CDR1 ENHRY and CDR2 SYGVKD come from the germline V gene. V lost 2 bases, J lost 2 bases, and 1 base stayed unmatched. The clonotype originates from a female donor aged 60 or older with stage II lung adenocarcinoma. This material consisted of peripheral blood mononuclear cells, taken before any cancer treatment. The rearrangement links TRBV10-3 to TRBJ2-7; 15 nucleotides match TRBD2. The CDR3 sequence is CAISEGTSGGTYEQYF. The DNA of the CDR3 is TGTGCCATCAGTGAGGGGACTAGCGGGGGGACCTACGAGCAGTACTTC.